Presented here are 29 T cell receptor beta chains from one specimen sequenced in a study of identical twins' blood T cells. MiXCR was run by TCRdb on the 5' RACE reads, yielding one entry per CDR3 protein. Of roughly 340,000 distinct CDR3 sequences listed, 28% were seen once; the top ten hold more than 5.5%. Sequenced material: PBMCs. The receptor set was obtained from a woman between 18 and 55 years old in good health.

Written as DNA, the CDR3 is TGTGCCAGCAGTCACAGGGGGGGTTCACCCCTCCACTTT. This codes for CASSHRGGSPLHF. This sequence joins TRBV14 and TRBJ1-6; 8 bases match TRBD1. Unmatched junction bases numbered 4, after V lost 6 bases and J lost 9 bases. CDR3 size: 13 residues. The germline gives CDR1 SGHDN, CDR2 FVKESK.

The sample holds one count of this clonotype. The V call is TRBV9, the J call TRBJ2-2; unclear D gene. Trimming took off 4 bases at V and 2 bases at J, with 15 bases between the two ends. This CDR3 is 16 amino acids long. The germline CDR1 and CDR2 sequences are SGDLS and YYNGEE. The DNA for the CDR3 is TGTGCCAGCAGCCCCCAGGTTGCAGCAAACACCGGGGAGCTGTTTTTT. This translates into CASSPQVAANTGELFF.

This chain connects TRBV5-1 to TRBJ2-2; unclear D gene. V was shortened by 3 bases and J by 4 bases, with 10 bases between the two germline ends. Germline CDR1 reads SGHRS; CDR2 reads YFSETQ. The CDR3 length is 14 residues. The CDR3 bases are TGCGCCAGCAGCTCGGGCAAGGTCACCGGGGAGCTGTTTTTT. It specifies CASSSGKVTGELFF.

The chain recombines TRBV20-1 with TRBJ1-4; no definite D call. The CDR3 length is 14 residues. V lost 3 bases, J lost 7 bases, and 15 bases lay in between. Germline CDR1 is DFQATT and CDR2 is SNEGSKA (reference sequence). The CDR3 nucleotides read TGCAGTGCTAGCCAGCCAGCTAAGGCTGAAAAACTGTTTTTT. It translates to CSASQPAKAEKLFF.

The chain combines TRBV6-5 with TRBJ2-1; tentatively, D is TRBD1 (5 bases). The germline CDR1 and CDR2 sequences are MNHEY and SVGAGI. There are 14 residues in the CDR3. Trimming cost V 5 bases and J 3 bases, with 11 bases left between them. Here the CDR3 reads CASSRAGYYNEQFF. The CDR3 nucleotides read TGTGCCAGCAGTCGGGCAGGGTACTACAATGAGCAGTTCTTC.

The gene calls are TRBV19 and TRBJ1-2; unclear D gene. This CDR3 contains 10 residues. Germline V lookup: CDR1 LNHDA, CDR2 SQIVND (reference sequence). V was shortened by 10 bases and J by 7 bases, with 10 bases between the two germline ends. The CDR3 sequence is CATRGSGYTF. CDR3 nucleotides: TGTGCCACTAGAGGATCTGGCTACACCTTC.

The chain is built from TRBV18 and TRBJ1-1, with a weak D call TRBD1 (5 bases). Germline V gene data show CDR1 as KGHSH and CDR2 as LQKENI. The V end lost 2 bases, the J end lost 4 bases, and 8 bases lay between the germline ends. This CDR3 comprises 13 residues. This chain's CDR3 is CASSPSGTTEAFF. CDR3 in DNA: TGTGCCAGCTCACCATCGGGGACCACTGAAGCTTTCTTT.

The chain is built from TRBV18 and TRBJ1-3; D call uncertain. CDR1 is KGHSH and CDR2 is LQKENI in the germline V gene. This CDR3 spans 16 amino acids. V shed 3 bases and J shed 0 bases, with 12 bases lying between them. The CDR3 DNA is TGTGCCAGCTCACCCCCTGGACGGAGCTCTGGAAACACCATATATTTT. Translation gives CASSPPGRSSGNTIYF.

This clonotype was seen more than once but under ten times. The rearrangement links TRBV20-1 to TRBJ2-5, with 10 bases identical to TRBD1. V was clipped by 5 bases and J by 3 bases; unmatched bases: 3. The CDR3 length is 13 residues. Germline V CDR1 and CDR2: DFQATT, SNEGSKA (reference sequence). CDR3 DNA: TGCAGTGCTGGGGGACAGGGGAAAGAGACCCAGTACTTC. As protein: CSAGGQGKETQYF.

This clonotype was counted between two and nine times. The genes are TRBV4-3 and TRBJ1-1, with TRBD1 matching over 7 bases. The junction had 12 bases not matched to a gene; V was cut back by 4 bases and J by 4 bases. Per germline, CDR1 LGHNA and CDR2 YSLEER. The length of the CDR3 is 16 residues. The CDR3 loop is CASSLYHRGAGTEAFF. CDR3 nucleotide sequence: TGCGCCAGCAGCCTCTATCACAGGGGAGCGGGCACTGAAGCTTTCTTT.

The genes are TRBV5-6 and TRBJ1-3; no clear D gene. V was shortened by 4 bases and J by 2 bases, with 10 bases between the two germline ends. Germline V CDR1 and CDR2: SGHDT, YYEEEE. The CDR3 has 14 residues. The CDR3 DNA reads TGTGCCAGCAGCCCCTGGGAGACTGGAAACACCATATATTTT. Its protein product is CASSPWETGNTIYF.

This clonotype was detected only a few times. CDR3: CSASQTRDEQYF. In nucleotides, the CDR3 is TGCAGTGCCTCACAAACAAGGGACGAGCAGTACTTC. V usage is TRBV20-1 and J usage is TRBJ2-7; D is unresolved. V lost 6 bases and J 5 bases, leaving 14 bases between the germline ends. CDR1 and CDR2 (germline): DFQATT, SNEGSKA (reference sequence). CDR3 size: 12 residues.

Concerning this clonotype: At one of its ends the junction is not consistent with the germline gene, which may arise from a read error. The chain uses TRBV7-2 and TRBJ2-7; 8 nucleotides align to TRBD2. Germline V gene sequence: CDR1 SGHTA, CDR2 FQGNSA. The CDR3 totals 14 residues. CDR3 loop: CASSLSGGSYEKYF. The CDR3 DNA reads as TGTGCCAGCAGTCTCAGCGGGGGCTCCTACGAGAAGTACTTC.

The gene calls are TRBV12-5 and TRBJ1-1, with D possibly TRBD1 on 6 matching bases. The V end lost 7 bases, the J end lost 0 bases, and 12 bases lay between the germline ends. The CDR3 is 14 amino acids. Germline assignment: CDR1 LGHNT and CDR2 FRNRAP. The CDR3 reads CASEERQVNTEAFF. CDR3 nucleotide sequence: TGTGCTAGTGAGGAGCGACAGGTGAACACTGAAGCTTTCTTT.

The chain uses TRBV25-1 and TRBJ1-6; D is uncertain. Trimming removed 3 bases from V and 10 bases from J, with 13 bases in between. From germline, CDR1 is MGHDK and CDR2 SYGVNS. The CDR3 consists of 14 residues. The CDR3 sequence is CASSDRHSASPLHF. CDR3 DNA: TGTGCCAGCAGTGATCGGCACAGCGCGTCACCCCTCCACTTT.

This clonotype was observed at least ten times. This chain links TRBV4-3 with TRBJ1-1; D remains unclear. The CDR3 contains 19 residues. The V gene lost 0 bases and the J gene lost 3 bases, with 23 bases spanning the gap. CDR1 is LGHNA, CDR2 YSLEER, per germline. As DNA, the CDR3 is TGCGCCAGCAGCCAAGATATCGTGTCCAGAACCGGTGGGGACACTGAAGCTTTCTTT. As protein: CASSQDIVSRTGGDTEAFF.

The sample holds a few counts of this clonotype. The chain uses TRBV7-9 and TRBJ2-3; 10 nucleotides match TRBD2. Trimming cost V 2 bases and J 3 bases; bases outside gene matches: 11. Germline V CDR1 and CDR2: SEHNR, FQNEAQ (reference sequence). This CDR3 spans 18 amino acids. The CDR3 nucleotides read TGTGCCAGCAGCTTAACGCGGCTAGCGGGAGTATTGACAGATACGCAGTATTTT. Translation: CASSLTRLAGVLTDTQYF.

There are a few counts of this clonotype. The chain joins TRBV15 to TRBJ2-1, with TRBD1 as a possible D gene (5 bases). The CDR3 loop spans 15 amino acids. The germline CDR1 and CDR2 sequences are LNHNV and YYDKDF (reference sequence). V was clipped by 1 base and J by 0 bases, with 7 bases between them. CDR3 in amino acids: CATSRGGSSYNEQFF. The CDR3 region has the DNA TGTGCCACCAGCAGAGGGGGCAGCTCCTACAATGAGCAGTTCTTC.

The chain links TRBV7-9 to TRBJ1-2; the D is unclear. This CDR3 is built from 14 residues. Germline CDR1 is SEHNR and CDR2 is FQNEAQ (reference sequence). Trimming stripped 2 bases from V and 7 bases from J, with 14 bases between. In nucleotides, the CDR3 is TGTGCCAGCAGCTTACTCCAAGTCCGATCTGGCTACACCTTC. Amino acids: CASSLLQVRSGYTF.

This clonotype was counted a few times. This chain connects TRBV7-8 to TRBJ2-2; TRBD2 is a possible D gene (5 bases). Germline values: CDR1 SGHVS, CDR2 FQNEAQ. The CDR3 has 14 residues. V was shortened by 4 bases and J by 4 bases, with 10 bases between the two germline ends. CDR3 residues: CASSSLVATGELFF. Written as DNA, the CDR3 is TGTGCCAGCAGCTCACTAGTTGCCACCGGGGAGCTGTTTTTT.

This clonotype was found a few times. V gene TRBV20-1 combines with J gene TRBJ2-7; 7 nucleotides match TRBD1. Per germline, CDR1 DFQATT and CDR2 SNEGSKA (reference sequence). The trim removed 3 bases at V and 3 bases at J, leaving 8 bases unmatched. This CDR3 region has 14 residues. CDR3 region: CSASPGQLFYEQYF. The CDR3 DNA is TGCAGTGCTAGTCCGGGACAGTTATTCTACGAGCAGTACTTC.

About this clonotype: A junction end diverges from the germline sequence, so it may reflect a read error. V and J are TRBV5-1 and TRBJ2-5, with D unresolved. The length of the CDR3 is 11 residues. Germline-derived CDR1 and CDR2 are SGHRS and YFSETQ. CDR3 amino acids: CASSLEEAQYF. The CDR3 DNA is TGCGCCAGCAGCCTAGAAGAGGCCCAGTACTTC.

This clonotype was observed a handful of times. CDR3 in DNA: TGTGCCAGCAGCCAACACTACGAGCAGTACTTC. Amino acid sequence: CASSQHYEQYF. This chain uses TRBV16 with TRBJ2-7; D is ambiguous. CDR1 and CDR2 from the germline V gene are KGHSY and FQNENV. The CDR3 totals 11 residues. V lost 2 bases and J lost 3, with 2 bases in between. Filled out from reference TRBV16 and TRBJ2-7, the complete variable domain reads GEEVAQTPKHLVRGEGQKAKLYCAPIKGHSYVFWYQQVLKNEFKFLISFQNENVFDETGMPKERFSAKCLPNSPCSLEIQATKLEDSAVYFCASSQHYEQYFGPGTRLTVT.

Concerning this clonotype: A junction boundary mismatches the germline segment, possibly from a read error. This chain connects TRBV20-1 to TRBJ1-2, with 9 bases fitting TRBD1. CDR1 and CDR2 from the germline V gene are DFQATT and SNEGSKA (reference sequence). The CDR3 extends over 12 amino acids. The CDR3 spells CRAIGQGRGYTF. DNA for the CDR3: TGCAGGGCTATCGGACAGGGGAGAGGCTACACCTTC.

This chain links TRBV19 with TRBJ1-1, with TRBD1 matching over 7 bases. After removal of 5 bases from V and 8 bases from J, the junction contained 8 bases not matched to a gene. The germline V gene encodes CDR1 LNHDA and CDR2 SQIVND (reference sequence). There are 13 residues in the CDR3. The CDR3 region has the DNA TGTGCCAGTAGTGCCGGGACAGCCCGGGAAGCTTTCTTT. Its protein is CASSAGTAREAFF. Looking up the rest from reference TRBV19 and TRBJ1-1 gives the full variable domain: DGGITQSPKYLFRKEGQNVTLSCEQNLNHDAMYWYRQDPGQGLRLIYYSQIVNDFQKGDIAEGYSVSREKKESFPLTVTSAQKNPTAFYLCASSAGTAREAFFGQGTRLTVV.

V and J are TRBV2 and TRBJ2-3, with TRBD2 identical over 9 bases. Germline V gene data show CDR1 as SNHLY and CDR2 as FYNNEI. This CDR3 region has 18 residues. Unmatched junction bases numbered 10, after V lost 1 base and J lost 2 bases. The DNA for the CDR3 is TGTGCCAGCAGTGAAGGGCTTTATCTAGCGGGGACCACAGATACGCAGTATTTT. Its protein product is CASSEGLYLAGTTDTQYF.

This chain connects TRBV7-2 to TRBJ2-2; possible D gene TRBD2, 6 bases. Germline CDR1 is SGHTA and CDR2 is FQGNSA. Trimming took 7 bases from V and 6 from J, leaving 12 bases between them. The CDR3 is 13 residues long. The CDR3 reads CASNLGGSGELFF. The CDR3 bases are TGTGCCAGCAACTTGGGAGGCTCCGGGGAGCTGTTTTTT.

The chain is built from TRBV19 and TRBJ1-1, with D perhaps matching TRBD1 (5 bases). Deletions cut 9 bases from V and 0 bases from J, with 14 bases between. The CDR3 covers 14 residues. Germline assignment: CDR1 LNHDA and CDR2 SQIVND (reference sequence). For the CDR3, the DNA is TGTGCCAGCAGACCTAAGGGACTGAACACTGAAGCTTTCTTT. This encodes CASRPKGLNTEAFF.

This rearrangement joins TRBV5-4 to TRBJ2-1; no clear D gene. The CDR3 is made up of 15 amino acids. V dropped 1 base and J dropped 7 bases, with 15 bases sitting between them. Germline V CDR1 and CDR2: SGHNT, YYREEE (reference sequence). The CDR3 here is CASSLRQGLGNEQFF. The CDR3 DNA sequence: TGTGCCAGCAGCTTGAGGCAAGGTCTGGGAAATGAGCAGTTCTTC.